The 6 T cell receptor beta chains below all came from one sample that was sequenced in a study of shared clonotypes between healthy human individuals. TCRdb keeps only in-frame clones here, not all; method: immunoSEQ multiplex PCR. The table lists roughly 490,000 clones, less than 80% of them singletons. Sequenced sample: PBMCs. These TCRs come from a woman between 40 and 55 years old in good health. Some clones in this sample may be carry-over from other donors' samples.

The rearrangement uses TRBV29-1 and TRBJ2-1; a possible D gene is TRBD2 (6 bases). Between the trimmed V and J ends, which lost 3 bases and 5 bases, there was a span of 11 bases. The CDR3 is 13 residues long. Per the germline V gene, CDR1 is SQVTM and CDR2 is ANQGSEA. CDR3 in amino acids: CSVDRIADNEQFF. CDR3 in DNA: TGCAGCGTTGATCGTATAGCGGACAATGAGCAGTTCTTC.

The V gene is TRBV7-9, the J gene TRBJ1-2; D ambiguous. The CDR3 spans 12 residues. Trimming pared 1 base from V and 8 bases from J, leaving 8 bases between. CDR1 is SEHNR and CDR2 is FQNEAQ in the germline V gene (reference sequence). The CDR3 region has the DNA TGTGCCAGCAGCTTAGAAGAGGGAGGCTACACCTTC. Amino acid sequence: CASSLEEGGYTF.

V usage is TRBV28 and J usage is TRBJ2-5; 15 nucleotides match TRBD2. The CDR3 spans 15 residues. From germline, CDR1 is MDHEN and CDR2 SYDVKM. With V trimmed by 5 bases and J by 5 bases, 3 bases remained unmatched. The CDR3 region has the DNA TGTGCCAGCAGTCTGGGACTAGCGGGAGGTGAGACCCAGTACTTC. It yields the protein CASSLGLAGGETQYF.

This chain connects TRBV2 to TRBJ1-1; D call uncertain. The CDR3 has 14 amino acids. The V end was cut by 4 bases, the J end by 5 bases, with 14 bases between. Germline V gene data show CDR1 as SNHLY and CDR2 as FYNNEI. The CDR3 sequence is CASSGLVGDTEAFF. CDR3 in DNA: TGTGCCAGCAGTGGGTTGGTCGGGGATACTGAAGCTTTCTTT.

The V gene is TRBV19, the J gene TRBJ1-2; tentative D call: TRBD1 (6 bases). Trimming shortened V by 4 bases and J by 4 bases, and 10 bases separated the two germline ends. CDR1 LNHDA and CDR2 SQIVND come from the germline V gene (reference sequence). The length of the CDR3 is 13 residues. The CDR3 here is CASSRDRIYGYTF. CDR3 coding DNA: TGTGCCAGTAGTAGAGACAGGATCTATGGCTACACCTTC.

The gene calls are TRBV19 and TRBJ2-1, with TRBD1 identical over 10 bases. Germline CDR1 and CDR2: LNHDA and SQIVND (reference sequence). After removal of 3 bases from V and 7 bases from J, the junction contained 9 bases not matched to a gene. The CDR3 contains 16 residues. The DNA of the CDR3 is TGTGCCAGTAGTATTACGGGACAGGGGATTGGGAATGAGCAGTTCTTC. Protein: CASSITGQGIGNEQFF.